This T cell receptor beta chain was observed in a study of beta chain features in type 1 diabetes. For this clone: Its antigen is not identified.

Findings of the study overall: Type 1 diabetes patients had fewer VDJ junction insertions and more deletions. Sampled from patients, naive, central memory and Treg TCRB repertoires appeared more similar than those sampled from healthy donors. PCR might pick shorter templates more often, in the same way for patients and controls. When Type 1 diabetes patients were examined, their TCRB CDR3s proved moderately but significantly shorter in all four CD4+ subsets.

The authors obtained over 95% purity in all sorted populations. CDR3 length: 13 residues. The ends were cut back, 2 bases at V and 0 bases at J, with 4 bases in the middle. The germline gives CDR1 KGHSH, CDR2 LQKENI. The isolated RNA, all of it, was reverse transcribed, so expressed TCRB transcripts were what got sequenced. Assay used: immunoSEQ multiplex PCR; TCRdb lists only in-frame clones, some missing. The repertoire holds around 160,000 clones, with over 55% as singletons. The sequence was collected from a man aged 25-45 years with type 1 diabetes. Sequencing input: naive CD4+ T cells from blood. This chain connects TRBV18 to TRBJ2-5; D not resolved. CDR3 DNA: TGTGCCAGCTCACCAGGACACCAAGAGACCCAGTACTTC. This sequence encodes CASSPGHQETQYF.